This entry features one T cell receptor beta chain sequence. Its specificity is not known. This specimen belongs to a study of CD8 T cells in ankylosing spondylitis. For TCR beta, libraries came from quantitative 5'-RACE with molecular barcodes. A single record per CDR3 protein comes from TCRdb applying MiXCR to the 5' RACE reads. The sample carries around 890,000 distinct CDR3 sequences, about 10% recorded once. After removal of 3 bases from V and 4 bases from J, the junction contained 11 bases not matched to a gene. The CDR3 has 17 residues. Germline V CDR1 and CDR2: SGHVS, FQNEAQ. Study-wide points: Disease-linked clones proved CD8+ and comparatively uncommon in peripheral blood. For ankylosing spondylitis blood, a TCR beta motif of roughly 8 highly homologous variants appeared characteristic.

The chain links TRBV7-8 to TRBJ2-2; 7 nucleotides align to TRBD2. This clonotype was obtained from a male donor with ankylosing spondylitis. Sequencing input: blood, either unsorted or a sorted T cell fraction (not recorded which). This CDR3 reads CASSLTSRQRGTGELFF. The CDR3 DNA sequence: TGTGCCAGCAGCTTGACTAGCAGACAGAGGGGCACCGGGGAGCTGTTTTTT. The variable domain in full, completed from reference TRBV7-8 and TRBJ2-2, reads GAGVSQSPRYKVAKRGQDVALRCDPISGHVSLFWYQQALGQGPEFLTYFQNEAQLDKSGLPSDRFFAERPEGSVSTLKIQRTQQEDSAVYLCASSLTSRQRGTGELFFGEGSRLTVL.